One sample yielded the 6 T cell receptor beta chains listed below, sequenced in a study of shared clonotypes between healthy human individuals. Profiled with immunoSEQ multiplex PCR; TCRdb holds only in-frame clones, not every one. The sample contains hundreds of thousands of clones, just over 75% of which appear only once. Sequencing used PBMCs. The receptors were sampled from a woman aged 40 to 50 in good health. Some clones in this sample may be carry-over from other donors' samples.

The genes are TRBV28 and TRBJ2-7, with D possibly being TRBD1 (6 bases). The CDR3 is 14 amino acids. V was cut by 9 bases and J by 3 bases, with 18 bases left in between. The germline CDR1 and CDR2 sequences are MDHEN and SYDVKM. CDR3 amino acids: CASRKPRGDYEQYF. DNA for the CDR3: TGTGCCAGTCGAAAACCCAGGGGCGACTACGAGCAGTACTTC.

The J gene is TRBJ1-5, the V gene TRBV5-1; a weak D match, TRBD1 (5 bases). The CDR3 totals 13 residues. Trimming left V 4 bases short and J 6 bases short, with 11 bases between. Germline V gene lookup returns CDR1 SGHRS and CDR2 YFSETQ. The CDR3: CASSPARGQPQHF. CDR3 sequence (DNA): TGCGCCAGCAGCCCGGCGAGGGGTCAGCCCCAGCATTTT.

The V call is TRBV11-3, the J call TRBJ2-3, with a possible D match to TRBD2 (6 bases). Germline CDR1 and CDR2: SGHNT and YENEEA. This CDR3 comprises 15 residues. V lost 1 base and J lost 2, with 10 bases in between. The chain's CDR3 is CASSLGDFDTDTQYF. CDR3 in DNA: TGTGCCAGCAGCTTAGGGGACTTCGACACAGATACGCAGTATTTT.

The rearrangement joins TRBV10-3 to TRBJ2-1, with 8 bases that match TRBD2. CDR3 length equals 14 residues. The trim removed 7 bases at V and 6 bases at J, leaving 8 bases unmatched. Germline V CDR1 and CDR2: ENHRY, SYGVKD. This chain's CDR3 is CAIMPGLGSNEQFF. In nucleotides, the CDR3 is TGTGCCATCATGCCGGGACTAGGGTCCAATGAGCAGTTCTTC.

The rearrangement joins TRBV28 to TRBJ1-1, with a possible D match to TRBD1 (5 bases). The CDR3 is 13 amino acids. Germline V lookup: CDR1 MDHEN, CDR2 SYDVKM. V lost 4 bases and J lost 4, with 10 bases in between. CDR3 coding DNA: TGTGCCAGCAGTTCCCCCGGGGGCACTGAAGCTTTCTTT. This translates into CASSSPGGTEAFF.

This clone was observed a few times. The chain is built from TRBV11-2 and TRBJ2-1, with TRBD1 as a possible D gene (5 bases). Germline values: CDR1 SGHAT, CDR2 FQNNGV. Trimming shortened V by 5 bases and J by 3 bases, and 14 bases separated the two germline ends. The CDR3 length is 15 residues. The CDR3 here is CASSPDQGGYNEQFF. DNA of the CDR3: TGTGCCAGCAGCCCGGACCAGGGCGGCTACAATGAGCAGTTCTTC.